This T cell receptor (beta chain) was found in a study of T cell responses to AZD1222 COVID-19 vaccine. Sequenced by immunoSEQ multiplex PCR; TCRdb stores in-frame clones only, minus some. The table includes roughly 180,000 clones, 90% to 95% detected once. To note about this clone: Its target is not known.

Whole-study results and caveats: Only five to seven AZD1222 recipients were seropositive at baseline. Of spike-specific TCRs, nearly half reportedly target regions left unmutated in variants. Donors, mostly white British, included more females; clonal diversity was possibly underestimated. Spike-specific TCR breadth and depth went up after people got two AZD1222 doses.

The CDR3 contains 12 residues. The ends were cut back, 4 bases at V and 14 bases at J, with 12 bases in the middle. Looked up from germline, CDR1 is KGHSH and CDR2 is LQKENI. The material was peripheral blood, obtained 28 days after the second dose of the MenACWY control vaccine. This sequence was found in an adult who received the MenACWY meningococcal vaccine as a control. The chain joins TRBV18 to TRBJ1-6, with D uncertain. The CDR3 DNA reads TGTGCCAGCTCACGGGAAAGGGCGGCCCTCCACTTT. Translating it yields CASSRERAALHF.